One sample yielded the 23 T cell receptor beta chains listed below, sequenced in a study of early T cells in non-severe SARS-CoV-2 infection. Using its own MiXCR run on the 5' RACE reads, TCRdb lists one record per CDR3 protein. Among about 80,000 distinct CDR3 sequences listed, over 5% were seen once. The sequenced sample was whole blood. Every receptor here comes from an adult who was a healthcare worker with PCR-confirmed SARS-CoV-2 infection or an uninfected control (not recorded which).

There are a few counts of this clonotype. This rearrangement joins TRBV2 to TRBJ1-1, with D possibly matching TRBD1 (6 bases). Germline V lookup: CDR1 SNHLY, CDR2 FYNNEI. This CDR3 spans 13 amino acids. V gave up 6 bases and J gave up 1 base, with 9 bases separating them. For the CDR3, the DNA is TGTGCCAGCAGCAAGGGACAGAACACTGAAGCTTTCTTT. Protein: CASSKGQNTEAFF.

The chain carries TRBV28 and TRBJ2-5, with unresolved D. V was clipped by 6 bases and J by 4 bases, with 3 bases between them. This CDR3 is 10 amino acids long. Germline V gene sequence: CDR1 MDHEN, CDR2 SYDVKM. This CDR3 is CASRGETQYF. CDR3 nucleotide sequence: TGTGCCAGCAGGGGAGAGACCCAGTACTTC.

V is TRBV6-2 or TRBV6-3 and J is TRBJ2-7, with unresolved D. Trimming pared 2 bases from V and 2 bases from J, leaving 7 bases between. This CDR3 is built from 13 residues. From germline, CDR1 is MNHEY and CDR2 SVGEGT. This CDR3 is CASSYGPTYEQYF. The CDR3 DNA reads TGTGCCAGCAGTTACGGCCCTACCTACGAGCAGTACTTC.

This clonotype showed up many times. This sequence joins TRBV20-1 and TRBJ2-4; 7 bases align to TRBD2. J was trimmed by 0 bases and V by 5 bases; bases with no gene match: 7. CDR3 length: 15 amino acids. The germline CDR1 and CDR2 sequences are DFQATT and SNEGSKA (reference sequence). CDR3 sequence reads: CSAGRGGIAKNIQYF. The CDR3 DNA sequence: TGCAGTGCTGGGAGGGGAGGTATAGCCAAAAACATTCAGTACTTC.

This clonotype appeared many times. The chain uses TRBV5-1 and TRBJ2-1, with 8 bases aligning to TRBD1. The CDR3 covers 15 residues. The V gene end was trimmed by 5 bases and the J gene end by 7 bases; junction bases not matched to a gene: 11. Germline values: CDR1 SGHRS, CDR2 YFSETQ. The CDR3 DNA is TGCGCCAGCAGGAATCCGGGACAGGTGACGAATGAGCAGTTCTTC. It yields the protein CASRNPGQVTNEQFF.

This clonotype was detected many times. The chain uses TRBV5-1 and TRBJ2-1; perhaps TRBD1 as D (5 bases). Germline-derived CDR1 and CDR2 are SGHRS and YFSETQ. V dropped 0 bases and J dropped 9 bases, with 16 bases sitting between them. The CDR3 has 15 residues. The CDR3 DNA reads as TGCGCCAGCAGCTTGGTACAGGAGAACATGGGTGAGCAGTTCTTC. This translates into CASSLVQENMGEQFF.

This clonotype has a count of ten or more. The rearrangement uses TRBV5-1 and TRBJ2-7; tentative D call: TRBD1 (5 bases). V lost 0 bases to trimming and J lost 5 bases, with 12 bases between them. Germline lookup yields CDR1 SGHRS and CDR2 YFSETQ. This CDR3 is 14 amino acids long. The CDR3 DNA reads TGCGCCAGCAGCTTGGACAGGCCTAGGGACGAGCAGTACTTC. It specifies CASSLDRPRDEQYF.

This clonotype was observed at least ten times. The CDR3 reads CSVMDSNYGYTF. The CDR3 nucleotides are TGCAGTGTCATGGACTCCAACTATGGCTACACCTTC. The rearrangement links TRBV20-1 to TRBJ1-2, with D unresolved. The V end was cut by 7 bases, the J end by 2 bases, with 11 bases between. There are 12 residues in the CDR3. CDR1 DFQATT and CDR2 SNEGSKA come from the germline V gene (reference sequence).

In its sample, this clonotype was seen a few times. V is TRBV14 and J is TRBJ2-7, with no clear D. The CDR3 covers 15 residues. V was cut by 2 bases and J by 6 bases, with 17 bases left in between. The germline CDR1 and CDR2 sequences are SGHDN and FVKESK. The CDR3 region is CASSQWRSGYGEQYF. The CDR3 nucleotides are TGTGCCAGCAGCCAATGGCGGTCTGGTTACGGCGAGCAGTACTTC.

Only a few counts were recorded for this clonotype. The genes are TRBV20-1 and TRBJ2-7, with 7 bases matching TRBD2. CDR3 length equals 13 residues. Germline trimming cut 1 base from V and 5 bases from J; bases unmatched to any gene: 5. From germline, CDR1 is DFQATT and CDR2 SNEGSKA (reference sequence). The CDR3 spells CSARVSGADEQYF. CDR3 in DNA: TGCAGTGCTAGAGTGAGCGGGGCGGACGAGCAGTACTTC.

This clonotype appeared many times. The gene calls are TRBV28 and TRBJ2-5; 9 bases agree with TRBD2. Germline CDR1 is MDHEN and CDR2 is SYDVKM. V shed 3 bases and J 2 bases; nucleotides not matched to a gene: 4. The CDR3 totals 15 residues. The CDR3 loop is CASSFSGSQQETQYF. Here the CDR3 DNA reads TGTGCCAGCAGTTTTAGCGGGAGTCAGCAAGAGACCCAGTACTTC.

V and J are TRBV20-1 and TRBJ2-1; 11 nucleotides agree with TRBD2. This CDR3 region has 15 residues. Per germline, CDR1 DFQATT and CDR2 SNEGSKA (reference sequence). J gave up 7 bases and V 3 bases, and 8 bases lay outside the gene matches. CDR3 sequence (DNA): TGCAGTGCTAGGACCACTAGCGGGAGTTGGAATGAGCAGTTCTTC. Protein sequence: CSARTTSGSWNEQFF.

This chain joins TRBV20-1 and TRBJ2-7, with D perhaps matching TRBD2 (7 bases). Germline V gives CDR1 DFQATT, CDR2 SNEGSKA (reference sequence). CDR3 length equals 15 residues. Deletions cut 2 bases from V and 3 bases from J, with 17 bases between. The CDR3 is CSARPRGGSFYEQYF. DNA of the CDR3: TGCAGTGCTAGACCCAGGGGCGGGAGTTTCTACGAGCAGTACTTC.

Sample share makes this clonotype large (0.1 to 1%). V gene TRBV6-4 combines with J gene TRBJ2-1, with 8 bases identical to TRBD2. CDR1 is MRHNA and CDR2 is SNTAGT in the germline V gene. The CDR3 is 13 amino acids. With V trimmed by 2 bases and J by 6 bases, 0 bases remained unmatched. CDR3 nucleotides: TGTGCCAGCAGTGACGGGACTAGCAATGAGCAGTTCTTC. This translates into CASSDGTSNEQFF.

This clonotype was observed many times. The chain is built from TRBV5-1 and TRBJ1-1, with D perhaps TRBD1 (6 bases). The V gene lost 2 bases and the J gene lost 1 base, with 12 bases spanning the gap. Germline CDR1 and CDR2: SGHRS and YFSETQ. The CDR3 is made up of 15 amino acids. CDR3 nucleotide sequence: TGCGCCAGCAGCTTTCGTGACAGGCCGAACACTGAAGCTTTCTTT. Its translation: CASSFRDRPNTEAFF.

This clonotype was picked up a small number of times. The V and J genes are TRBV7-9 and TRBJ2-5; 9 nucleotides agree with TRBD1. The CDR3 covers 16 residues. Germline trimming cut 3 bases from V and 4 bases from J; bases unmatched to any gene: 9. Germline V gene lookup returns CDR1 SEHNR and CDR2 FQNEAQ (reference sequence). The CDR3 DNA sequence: TGTGCCAGCAGCTTGGGTTCGACAGGGGGTTTAGAGACCCAGTACTTC. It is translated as CASSLGSTGGLETQYF.

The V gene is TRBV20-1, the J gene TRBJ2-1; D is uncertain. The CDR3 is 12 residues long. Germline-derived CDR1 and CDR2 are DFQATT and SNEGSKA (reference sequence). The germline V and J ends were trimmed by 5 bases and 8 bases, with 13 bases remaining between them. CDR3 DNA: TGCAGTGCTCAGACTGCTATTTATGAGCAGTTCTTC. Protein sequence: CSAQTAIYEQFF.

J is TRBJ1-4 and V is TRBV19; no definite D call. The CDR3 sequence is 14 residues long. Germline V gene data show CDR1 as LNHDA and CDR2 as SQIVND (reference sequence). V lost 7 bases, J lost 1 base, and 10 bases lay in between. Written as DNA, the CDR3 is TGTGCCAGTACTAGAGGTGGAACTAATGAAAAACTGTTTTTT. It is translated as CASTRGGTNEKLFF.

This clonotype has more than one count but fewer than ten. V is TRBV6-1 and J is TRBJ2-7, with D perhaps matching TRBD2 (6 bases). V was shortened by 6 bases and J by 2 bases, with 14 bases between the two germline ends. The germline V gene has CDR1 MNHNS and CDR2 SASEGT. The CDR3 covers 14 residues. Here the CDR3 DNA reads TGTGCCAGCAGGCGGGACCGGGATACCTACGAGCAGTACTTC. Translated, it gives CASRRDRDTYEQYF.

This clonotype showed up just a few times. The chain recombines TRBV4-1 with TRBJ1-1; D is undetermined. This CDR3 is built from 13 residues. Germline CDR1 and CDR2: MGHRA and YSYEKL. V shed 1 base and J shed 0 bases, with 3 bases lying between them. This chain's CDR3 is CASSQGVNTEAFF. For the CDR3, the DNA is TGCGCCAGCAGCCAAGGAGTGAACACTGAAGCTTTCTTT.

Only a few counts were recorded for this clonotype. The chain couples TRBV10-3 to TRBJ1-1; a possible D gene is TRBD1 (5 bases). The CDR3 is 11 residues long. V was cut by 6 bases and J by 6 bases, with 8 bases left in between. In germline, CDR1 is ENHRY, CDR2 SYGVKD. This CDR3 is CAIRRGSEAFF. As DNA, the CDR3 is TGTGCCATCAGGAGGGGTTCTGAAGCTTTCTTT.

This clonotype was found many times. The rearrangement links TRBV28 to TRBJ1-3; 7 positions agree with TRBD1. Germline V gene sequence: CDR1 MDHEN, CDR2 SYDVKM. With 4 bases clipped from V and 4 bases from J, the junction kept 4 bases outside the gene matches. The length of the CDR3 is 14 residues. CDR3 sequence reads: CASSSPGGGNTIYF. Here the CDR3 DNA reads TGTGCCAGCAGTTCCCCAGGGGGAGGAAACACCATATATTTT.

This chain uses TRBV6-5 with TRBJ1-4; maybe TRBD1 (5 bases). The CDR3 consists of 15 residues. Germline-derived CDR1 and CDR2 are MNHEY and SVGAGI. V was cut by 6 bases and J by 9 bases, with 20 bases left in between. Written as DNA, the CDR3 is TGTGCCAGCAGCCGATTGGATGGGGGTTTAAAAAAACTGTTTTTT. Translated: CASSRLDGGLKKLFF.